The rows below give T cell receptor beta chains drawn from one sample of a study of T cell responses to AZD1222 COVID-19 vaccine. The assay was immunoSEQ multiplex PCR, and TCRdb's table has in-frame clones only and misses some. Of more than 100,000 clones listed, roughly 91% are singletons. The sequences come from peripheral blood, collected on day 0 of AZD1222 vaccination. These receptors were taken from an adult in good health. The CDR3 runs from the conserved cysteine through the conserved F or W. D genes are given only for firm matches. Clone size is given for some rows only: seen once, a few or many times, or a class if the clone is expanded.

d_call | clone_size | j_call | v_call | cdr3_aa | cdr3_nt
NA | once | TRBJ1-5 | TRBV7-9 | CASSLATEPLQPQHF | TGTGCCAGCAGCTTAGCGACGGAGCCCCTTCAGCCCCAGCATTTT
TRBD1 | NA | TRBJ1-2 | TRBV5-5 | CASSSPGRGRGYTF | TGTGCCAGCAGCTCCCCTGGGAGGGGGCGAGGCTACACCTTC
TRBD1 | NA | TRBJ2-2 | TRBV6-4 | CASSAQGATTGELFF | TGTGCCAGCAGTGCTCAGGGGGCAACCACCGGGGAGCTGTTTTTT
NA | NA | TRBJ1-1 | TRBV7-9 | CASSSVYGEDGTEAFF | TGTGCCAGCAGCTCCGTGTACGGGGAAGATGGAACTGAAGCTTTCTTT
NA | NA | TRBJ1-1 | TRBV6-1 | CASREGPGEAFF | TGTGCCAGCAGGGAAGGGCCGGGTGAAGCTTTCTTT
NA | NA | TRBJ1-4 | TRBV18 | CASTSLRGEGEKLFF | TGTGCCAGCACCTCCCTCCGCGGGGAGGGTGAAAAACTGTTTTTT
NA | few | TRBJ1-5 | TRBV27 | CASSLSTLGNQPQHF | TGTGCCAGCAGTTTATCCACGTTGGGCAATCAGCCCCAGCATTTT
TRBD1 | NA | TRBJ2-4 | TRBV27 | CASRPNRIGQGGNIQYF | TGTGCCAGCAGGCCCAACCGAATTGGACAGGGGGGGAACATTCAGTACTTC
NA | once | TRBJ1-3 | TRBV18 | CASSPNRRSGNTIYF | TGTGCCAGCTCACCGAACAGGCGCTCTGGAAACACCATATATTTT
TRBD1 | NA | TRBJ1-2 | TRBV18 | CASSPVWAPRTGLGGYTF | TGTGCCAGCTCACCGGTGTGGGCCCCCCGGACAGGGTTAGGGGGCTACACCTTC
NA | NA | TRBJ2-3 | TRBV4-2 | CASSQEQGGPTDTQYF | TGTGCCAGCAGCCAAGAGCAAGGGGGACCCACAGATACGCAGTATTTT
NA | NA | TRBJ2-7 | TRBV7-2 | CASSLAGGPSSYEQYF | TGTGCCAGCAGCTTAGCCGGGGGCCCTAGCTCCTACGAGCAGTACTTC
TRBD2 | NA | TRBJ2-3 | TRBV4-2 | CASSQDRGTRADTQYF | TGTGCCAGCAGCCAAGATCGGGGGACTAGGGCGGATACGCAGTATTTT
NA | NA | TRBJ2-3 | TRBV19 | CASGFPGRADTQYF | TGTGCCAGTGGTTTCCCCGGGAGAGCAGATACGCAGTATTTT
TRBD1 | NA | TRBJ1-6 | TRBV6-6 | CASIDRAEYNSPLHF | TGTGCCAGCATCGACAGGGCGGAATATAATTCACCCCTCCACTTT
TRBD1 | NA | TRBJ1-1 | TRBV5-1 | CASSRSGQGLGTEAFF | TGCGCCAGCAGCCGCTCCGGACAGGGTCTGGGCACTGAAGCTTTCTTT
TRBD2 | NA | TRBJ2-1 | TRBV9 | CASSGSGGDYNEQFF | TGTGCCAGCAGCGGTAGCGGGGGGGACTACAATGAGCAGTTCTTC
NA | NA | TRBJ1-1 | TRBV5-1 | CASSPYPGGESRTEAFF | TGCGCCAGCAGCCCTTATCCCGGGGGCGAGAGTAGGACTGAAGCTTTCTTT